The 10 T cell receptor beta chains below all came from one sample that was sequenced in a study of cytomegalovirus exposure and HLA in healthy donors. PCR amplification relied on 60 Vbeta primers (plus 13 Jbeta primers). The table came from immunoSEQ multiplex PCR; TCRdb's copy has only in-frame clones and leaves some out. Of approximately 75,000 clones in the sample, 65% to 90% were seen once. Input material: PBMCs. The receptors shown here come from a man aged 65 to 85 in good health and CMV-seropositive.

The genes are TRBV2 and TRBJ2-5; 12 positions agree with TRBD2. The junction had 11 bases not matched to a gene; V was cut back by 1 base and J by 5 bases. The CDR3 is made up of 18 amino acids. Germline V gives CDR1 SNHLY, CDR2 FYNNEI. The CDR3 sequence: CASSEVGGGLAGGETQYF. CDR3 nucleotide sequence: TGTGCCAGCAGTGAAGTAGGAGGAGGCCTAGCGGGGGGGGAGACCCAGTACTTC.

In its sample, this clone was seen once. The rearrangement uses TRBV10-3 and TRBJ2-5; 8 nucleotides align to TRBD2. Germline loops: CDR1 ENHRY, CDR2 SYGVKD. The CDR3 loop spans 15 amino acids. V trimming: 3 bases; J trimming: 1 base; junction bases outside the gene matches: 4. Here the CDR3 DNA reads TGTGCCATCAGTGAAGGCGGGGGGACCCAAGAGACCCAGTACTTC. Translated: CAISEGGGTQETQYF.

The chain is built from TRBV5-6 and TRBJ2-5; 7 bases align to TRBD2. This CDR3 comprises 16 residues. Trimming at V came to 3 bases and at J to 2 bases, leaving 10 bases not matched to a gene. Germline V gene lookup returns CDR1 SGHDT and CDR2 YYEEEE. In DNA form, the CDR3 reads TGTGCCAGCAGCTCCCGCAGCGGGGTGATACAAGAGACCCAGTACTTC. Amino acids: CASSSRSGVIQETQYF.

V and J are TRBV6-1 and TRBJ2-7; TRBD1 matches at 10 bases. Germline values: CDR1 MNHNS, CDR2 SASEGT. V lost 7 bases and J lost 2; bases outside the gene matches: 5. CDR3 length: 14 amino acids. The CDR3 DNA reads TGTGCCAGCAAGCGGGACAGGGGTACCTACGAGCAGTACTTC. Its translation is CASKRDRGTYEQYF.

This chain connects TRBV18 to TRBJ2-7; 7 positions match TRBD1. This CDR3 is built from 16 residues. V lost 3 bases, J lost 1 base, and 9 bases stayed unmatched. From germline, CDR1 is KGHSH and CDR2 LQKENI. CDR3 residues: CASSPRTGTESYEQYF. CDR3 nucleotides: TGTGCCAGCTCACCGAGGACCGGGACAGAATCCTACGAGCAGTACTTC.

This sequence joins TRBV7-6 and TRBJ2-1; TRBD2 agrees at 16 bases. The germline CDR1 and CDR2 sequences are SGHVS and FNYEAQ. This CDR3 spans 16 amino acids. V was pared by 5 bases and J by 5 bases, with 3 bases of the junction left unmatched. The CDR3 loop reads CASSLGTSGRDNEQFF. The CDR3 DNA sequence: TGTGCCAGCAGCCTGGGGACTAGCGGGAGGGACAATGAGCAGTTCTTC.

This clone was counted a single time. This sequence joins TRBV10-3 and TRBJ2-2; the match to TRBD1 covers 9 bases. CDR3 size: 15 residues. J was trimmed by 6 bases and V by 0 bases; bases with no gene match: 2. Germline values: CDR1 ENHRY, CDR2 SYGVKD. The CDR3 loop is CAISESRDRAGELFF. The CDR3 DNA reads as TGTGCCATCAGTGAGTCCCGGGACAGGGCCGGGGAGCTGTTTTTT.

This chain joins TRBV5-1 and TRBJ2-6; D is unresolved. The V and J ends lost 6 bases and 4 bases respectively, with 2 bases between them. CDR1 and CDR2 from the germline V gene are SGHRS and YFSETQ. The CDR3 contains 11 residues. The CDR3 protein is CASTGANVLTF. In DNA form, the CDR3 reads TGCGCCAGCACAGGGGCCAACGTCCTGACTTTC.

This chain links TRBV19 with TRBJ2-2, with unresolved D. Germline V gene data show CDR1 as LNHDA and CDR2 as SQIVND (reference sequence). Trimming pared 3 bases from V and 4 bases from J, leaving 3 bases between. The CDR3 consists of 12 residues. The chain's CDR3 is CASSIGTGELFF. In DNA form, the CDR3 reads TGTGCCAGTAGTATCGGCACCGGGGAGCTGTTTTTT.

The chain is built from TRBV7-2 and TRBJ1-4; a possible D gene is TRBD1 (5 bases). Trimming cost V 0 bases and J 8 bases, with 13 bases left between them. Germline V lookup: CDR1 SGHTA, CDR2 FQGNSA. CDR3 length equals 15 residues. CDR3 sequence reads: CASSLAGLQGEKLFF. The CDR3 nucleotides are TGTGCCAGCAGCTTAGCGGGACTCCAGGGCGAAAAACTGTTTTTT.